A single sample gave rise to the 2 T cell receptor beta chains below, sequenced in a study of T cells in Graves' hyperthyroidism and ophthalmopathy. Amplified regions were TCR beta CDR3 sequences from RNA transcripts. First-round RT-PCR with HTBI primers amplified the TCR CDR3 region. TCRdb re-analysed the multiplex PCR reads in MiXCR, keeping a single row per CDR3 protein. The profile covers about 400,000 distinct CDR3 sequences, with less than 20% appearing a single time and approximately 30% taken by the ten largest. Sequenced sample: blood. The receptors here all came from a woman aged 18-29 years with Graves' hyperthyroidism that later progressed to Graves' ophthalmopathy.

The genes are TRBV29-1 and TRBJ1-1; the match to TRBD1 covers 7 bases. V was pared by 5 bases and J by 3 bases, with 3 bases of the junction left unmatched. Germline CDR1 SQVTM, CDR2 ANQGSEA. CDR3 length: 12 amino acids. The CDR3 region has the DNA TGCAGCGTTACCAGGGGGGACACTGAAGCTTTCTTT. As protein: CSVTRGDTEAFF.

This clonotype was seen ten or more times. The rearrangement uses TRBV7-2 and TRBJ2-7; the match to TRBD2 covers 7 bases. The V segment lost 2 bases and the J segment 3 bases; nucleotides outside the gene matches: 7. The germline gives CDR1 SGHTA, CDR2 FQGNSA. This CDR3 has 15 amino acids. The CDR3 DNA reads as TGTGCCAGCAGCTTATTCGGACTAGAGGACTACGAGCAGTACTTC. Its protein product is CASSLFGLEDYEQYF.